This is a list of T cell receptor beta chains from one sample in a study of CD8 T cells in Susac syndrome. TCRdb analysed the immunoSEQ multiplex PCR reads with MiXCR anew, one entry per CDR3 protein. The repertoire has 150,000 to 200,000 distinct CDR3 sequences, 90% to 97% of them found once; the top ten carry approximately 0.088%. The sample comprised CD4+ T cells from PBMCs. The source of these receptors is a human donor with multiple sclerosis. Each CDR3 is given without its conserved first and last residue. Clone size is shown for a subset of rows, as once, few, many or a class of expanded clone.

CDR3 protein	clone size	V gene	J gene
ASSFDAGQPQH	.	TRBV7-2	TRBJ1-5
ASSVVDRGGEQY	.	TRBV9	TRBJ2-7
ASSRDSGGARETQY	.	TRBV4-3	TRBJ2-5
ASRSTARVRKDEQY	.	TRBV6-2/TRBV6-3	TRBJ2-7
SASRRNPTDTQY	.	TRBV20-1	TRBJ2-3
ASSKGQVSNQPQH	.	TRBV6-5	TRBJ1-5
ASSFAATEAF	.	TRBV12-3/TRBV12-4	TRBJ1-1
ASSQWRRANQPQH	once	TRBV3-1	TRBJ1-5
AISEGALAYPQETQY	.	TRBV10-3	TRBJ2-5
ASSQDRGGGLF	.	TRBV4-3	TRBJ2-2
ASSLDGRAVETQY	.	TRBV11-3	TRBJ2-5
SARDLSRDGYEQY	.	TRBV20-1	TRBJ2-7
SVAERGGAKNIQY	.	TRBV29-1	TRBJ2-4
ASSRRQETQY	.	TRBV12-3/TRBV12-4	TRBJ2-5
ASREGGNGNQPQH	.	TRBV6-1	TRBJ1-5
SARVPGQGQGYT	.	TRBV20-1	TRBJ1-2
AWSGRSGGDEKLF	.	TRBV30	TRBJ1-4
ASSLVASSYEQY	few	TRBV7-6	TRBJ2-7
SARVPGAGNQPQH	.	TRBV20-1	TRBJ1-5
ASTEMQGISEAF	.	TRBV5-1	TRBJ1-1
ASSPALYNSPLH	.	TRBV7-8	TRBJ1-6
ASSLERVWSDTQY	once	TRBV7-8	TRBJ2-3
AWSVTSITRVDTQY	.	TRBV30	TRBJ2-3
ASSHAIAGRETQY	.	TRBV3-1	TRBJ2-5
ASSPILAGGSEQY	.	TRBV3-1	TRBJ2-7
SVLTSYEQY	.	TRBV29-1	TRBJ2-7
ASSVAGTTQETQY	.	TRBV9	TRBJ2-5
ASSRAGTSTDTQY	.	TRBV7-2	TRBJ2-3
ASSLRGGGYGSSDTQY	.	TRBV11-3	TRBJ2-3
SVEPRWAGGAQETQY	.	TRBV29-1	TRBJ2-5
ASSEQGNTEAF	.	TRBV2	TRBJ1-1
SAERPSSYNEQF	.	TRBV20-1	TRBJ2-1
ASSSTGGVTDTQY	.	TRBV5-4	TRBJ2-3
ASSDGRGLTDTQY	.	TRBV2	TRBJ2-3
ATSRGGVTGELF	.	TRBV15	TRBJ2-2
ASSANDGEPQH	.	TRBV9	TRBJ1-5
ATQTGQYSPLH	.	TRBV6-5	TRBJ1-6
ATSRGQGRYYGYT	.	TRBV15	TRBJ1-2